Below are 6 T cell receptor beta chains sequenced from a single sample in a study of identical twins. Each CDR3 protein is one row after TCRdb ran MiXCR on the 5' RACE reads. Among over 200,000 distinct CDR3 sequences listed, more than 9% were seen once. Sequenced material: memory T cells sorted from blood. The receptors were gathered from a man aged 45-65 years in good health.

The V and J genes are TRBV20-1 and TRBJ2-1; TRBD1 agrees at 7 bases. Germline CDR1 reads DFQATT; CDR2 reads SNEGSKA (reference sequence). The CDR3 totals 15 residues. Trimming removed 0 bases from V and 7 bases from J; junction bases left unmatched: 9. CDR3 region: CSARDPLDRQNEQFF. Here the CDR3 DNA reads TGCAGTGCTAGAGATCCCCTGGACAGGCAGAATGAGCAGTTCTTC.

This clonotype was found a few times. The V call is TRBV10-3, the J call TRBJ2-5, with TRBD2 as a possible D gene (5 bases). Germline CDR1 is ENHRY and CDR2 is SYGVKD. The CDR3 runs 13 residues. Trimming shortened V by 4 bases and J by 6 bases, and 12 bases separated the two germline ends. In DNA form, the CDR3 reads TGTGCCATCAGTGGGGCAGAGGGTCAGACCCAGTACTTC. This sequence encodes CAISGAEGQTQYF.

The rearrangement links TRBV3-1 to TRBJ1-1; possibly TRBD1 for D (5 bases). The CDR3 runs 17 residues. Between the trimmed V and J ends, which lost 0 bases and 4 bases, there was a span of 18 bases. The germline gives CDR1 LGHDT, CDR2 YNNKEL (reference sequence). CDR3 loop: CASSQDKGKKFRTEAFF. The CDR3 bases are TGTGCCAGCAGCCAAGATAAGGGGAAGAAATTCCGCACTGAAGCTTTCTTT.

This clonotype is a singleton in its sample. This may come from a read error, since a much larger clone is one base off. The chain is built from TRBV28 and TRBJ2-7; 9 nucleotides line up with TRBD1. This CDR3 spans 14 amino acids. Unmatched junction bases numbered 9, after V lost 6 bases and J lost 6 bases. The germline V gene encodes CDR1 MDHEN and CDR2 SYDVKM. CDR3: CASSRTGAPCEQYF. CDR3 sequence (DNA): TGTGCCAGCAGCCGGACAGGGGCCCCCTGCGAGCAGTACTTC.

The V gene is TRBV6-2 or TRBV6-3, the J gene TRBJ1-2; D is unresolved. The CDR3 is made up of 14 amino acids. The germline V gene encodes CDR1 MNHEY and CDR2 SVGEGT. V was pared by 2 bases and J by 3 bases, with 10 bases between. The CDR3 is CASSYRTADYGYTF. For the CDR3, the DNA is TGTGCCAGCAGTTACCGAACCGCGGACTATGGCTACACCTTC.

There are a few counts of this clonotype. The rearrangement joins TRBV4-3 to TRBJ2-5; possible D gene TRBD1, 6 bases. Trimming cost V 1 base and J 2 bases, with 14 bases left between them. This CDR3 spans 16 amino acids. Per the germline V gene, CDR1 is LGHNA and CDR2 is YSLEER. The CDR3 nucleotides are TGCGCCAGCAGCCAAGGGGCCGCCGGGACACAAGAGACCCAGTACTTC. Protein: CASSQGAAGTQETQYF.